Listed here are 28 T cell receptor beta chains from one sample, sequenced in a study of technical replicates of blood from several donors. Data came from immunoSEQ multiplex PCR; TCRdb stores just in-frame clones and leaves some out. The sample has roughly 67,000 clones; roughly 98% are singletons. Sequenced sample: T cells isolated from PBMCs. The receptors come from a human donor in good health.

The genes are TRBV19 and TRBJ1-2, with 8 bases that match TRBD1. Germline CDR1 reads LNHDA; CDR2 reads SQIVND (reference sequence). This CDR3 has 16 amino acids. V shed 5 bases, J shed 3 bases, and the junction held 11 bases outside the gene matches. The DNA of the CDR3 is TGTGCCAGTAGTTCGAGCTCGGACAGGGTTGACTATGGCTACACCTTC. Translation: CASSSSSDRVDYGYTF.

The J gene is TRBJ2-1, the V gene TRBV27; 14 bases align to TRBD2. The CDR3 spans 18 residues. The ends lost 5 bases at V and 5 bases at J; junction bases unmatched: 11. In germline, CDR1 is MNHEY, CDR2 SMNVEV (reference sequence). CDR3 bases: TGTGCCAGCAGTACCTCCGGGACTAGCGGGAGTGTTGACAATGAGCAGTTCTTC. Amino acid sequence: CASSTSGTSGSVDNEQFF.

The chain has TRBV29-1 and TRBJ2-7, with D maybe TRBD2 (6 bases). The CDR3 runs to 14 residues. The V and J ends lost 2 bases and 4 bases respectively, with 15 bases between them. The germline gives CDR1 SQVTM, CDR2 ANQGSEA. CDR3 residues: CSVEIPGGNYEQYF. The CDR3 nucleotides read TGCAGCGTTGAAATTCCCGGGGGTAATTACGAGCAGTACTTC.

V gene TRBV2 combines with J gene TRBJ1-6; 8 bases line up with TRBD1. The CDR3 consists of 13 residues. Trimming at V came to 11 bases and at J to 7 bases, leaving 7 bases not matched to a gene. The germline CDR1 and CDR2 sequences are SNHLY and FYNNEI. CDR3 in DNA: TGTGCCGGACGCGGGACAGGCAATTCACCCCTCCACTTT. Its protein is CAGRGTGNSPLHF.

This clone was observed a single time. The chain combines TRBV5-6 with TRBJ2-7, with D possibly TRBD2 on 7 matching bases. CDR3 length equals 14 residues. Trimming removed 5 bases at V and 2 bases at J, with 14 bases between. Per germline, CDR1 SGHDT and CDR2 YYEEEE. The CDR3 reads CASRGGTNAYEQYF. CDR3 nucleotides: TGTGCCAGCAGGGGGGGGACAAACGCCTACGAGCAGTACTTC. The whole variable domain, filled in from reference TRBV5-6 and TRBJ2-7, reads DAGVTQSPTHLIKTRGQQVTLRCSPKSGHDTVSWYQQALGQGPQFIFQYYEEEERQRGNFPDRFSGHQFPNYSSELNVNALLLGDSALYLCASRGGTNAYEQYFGPGTRLTVT.

The chain combines TRBV5-6 with TRBJ2-1; D might be TRBD1 (5 bases). V was cut by 0 bases and J by 3 bases, with 10 bases left in between. The CDR3 has 15 amino acids. Germline assignment: CDR1 SGHDT and CDR2 YYEEEE. The CDR3: CASSLAGNNYNEQFF. The CDR3 DNA follows: TGTGCCAGCAGCTTGGCAGGGAACAACTACAATGAGCAGTTCTTC.

The chain carries TRBV5-1 and TRBJ2-1, with TRBD2 identical over 8 bases. Trimming at V came to 6 bases and at J to 2 bases, leaving 4 bases not matched to a gene. Germline values: CDR1 SGHRS, CDR2 YFSETQ. CDR3 length equals 14 residues. CDR3 sequence reads: CASMTGGPYNEQFF. The CDR3 nucleotides read TGCGCCAGCATGACGGGGGGGCCCTACAATGAGCAGTTCTTC.

The chain employs TRBV18 and TRBJ2-1; D is possibly TRBD2 (5 bases). With 2 bases removed from V and 4 bases from J, the gap between germline ends came to 15 bases. The CDR3 runs to 16 residues. Germline assignment: CDR1 KGHSH and CDR2 LQKENI. In DNA, the CDR3 is TGTGCCAGCTCACCATCGGGCGACGGAGGTTACAATGAGCAGTTCTTC. Translated: CASSPSGDGGYNEQFF.

The V call is TRBV9, the J call TRBJ1-2; maybe TRBD1 (5 bases). This CDR3 is built from 17 residues. Germline CDR1 is SGDLS and CDR2 is YYNGEE. The V end was cut by 0 bases, the J end by 0 bases, with 15 bases between. In DNA form, the CDR3 reads TGTGCCAGCAGCGTAGAGGTGCGGACGACAGCTAACTATGGCTACACCTTC. This encodes CASSVEVRTTANYGYTF.

V and J are TRBV5-1 and TRBJ1-1; TRBD1 agrees at 12 bases. The V gene's germline CDR1 is SGHRS and CDR2 YFSETQ. The V gene end was trimmed by 4 bases and the J gene end by 7 bases; junction bases not matched to a gene: 8. The CDR3 contains 15 residues. The CDR3 DNA follows: TGCGCCAGCAGCCCCGGGACAGGGGGCGAGGTTGAAGCTTTCTTT. Amino acids: CASSPGTGGEVEAFF.

The chain combines TRBV9 with TRBJ1-1, with D uncertain. The CDR3 runs 15 residues. Germline CDR1 reads SGDLS; CDR2 reads YYNGEE. V shed 0 bases and J shed 5 bases, with 14 bases lying between them. This chain's CDR3 is CASSVEPGMETEAFF. CDR3 in DNA: TGTGCCAGCAGCGTAGAACCGGGGATGGAAACTGAAGCTTTCTTT.

The chain recombines TRBV5-6 with TRBJ1-2; 7 nucleotides match TRBD1. Germline assignment: CDR1 SGHDT and CDR2 YYEEEE. The CDR3 extends over 15 amino acids. V lost 2 bases, J lost 4 bases, and 8 bases stayed unmatched. CDR3 DNA: TGTGCCAGCAGCTTCCCGGGACAGCCCCTCTATGGCTACACCTTC. It codes for CASSFPGQPLYGYTF.

This clone has just one count. The chain carries TRBV12-2 and TRBJ2-2; TRBD1 was called by the table and not checked on the DNA. TRBV12-2 is labeled a pseudogene. The CDR3 has 19 residues. The CDR3 region has the DNA TGTGCAAGTCGCTTAGCGCCACAGGGGGTTGGAAACAAGGGCGGGGAGCTGTTTTTT. Translating it yields CASRLAPQGVGNKGGELFF.

The rearrangement links TRBV6-1 to TRBJ1-4, with D tentatively TRBD1 (6 bases). This CDR3 region has 14 residues. The germline V and J ends were trimmed by 7 bases and 4 bases, with 13 bases remaining between them. Germline lookup yields CDR1 MNHNS and CDR2 SASEGT. The CDR3 reads CASTEDRLNEKLFF. The CDR3 DNA is TGTGCCAGCACTGAGGACAGACTTAATGAAAAACTGTTTTTT.

The V call is TRBV15, the J call TRBJ2-2, with D uncertain. CDR1 LNHNV and CDR2 YYDKDF come from the germline V gene (reference sequence). Trimming removed 5 bases at V and 5 bases at J, with 15 bases between. CDR3 size: 15 residues. The CDR3 loop reads CATSLLRRSTGELFF. CDR3 nucleotide sequence: TGTGCCACCAGCCTTCTGAGGCGGTCAACCGGGGAGCTGTTTTTT.

V is TRBV2 and J is TRBJ2-4, with a tentative D call TRBD2 (6 bases). CDR1 and CDR2 (germline): SNHLY, FYNNEI. The ends were cut back, 3 bases at V and 0 bases at J, with 9 bases in the middle. The length of the CDR3 is 15 residues. The CDR3 reads CASSDVGLAKNIQYF. The CDR3 region has the DNA TGTGCCAGCAGTGATGTGGGACTAGCCAAAAACATTCAGTACTTC.

The chain recombines TRBV29-1 with TRBJ2-1; perhaps TRBD2 as D (7 bases). Germline CDR1 and CDR2: SQVTM and ANQGSEA. The V gene lost 4 bases and the J gene lost 5 bases, with 12 bases spanning the gap. The CDR3 extends over 13 amino acids. The CDR3 here is CSVGTGGNNEQFF. CDR3 in DNA: TGCAGCGTTGGAACGGGGGGCAACAATGAGCAGTTCTTC.

The chain carries TRBV6-4 and TRBJ2-1; 10 nucleotides align to TRBD2. The CDR3 spans 15 residues. Trimming took 2 bases from V and 5 from J; bases not matched to a gene: 3. CDR1 and CDR2 (germline): MRHNA, SNTAGT. The CDR3 protein is CASSDLAGEHNEQFF. The DNA for the CDR3 is TGTGCCAGCAGTGACCTAGCGGGAGAACACAATGAGCAGTTCTTC.

This chain links TRBV5-5 with TRBJ1-2; 7 bases fit TRBD1. The length of the CDR3 is 18 residues. J was trimmed by 4 bases and V by 3 bases; bases with no gene match: 18. CDR1 and CDR2 (germline): SGHKS, YYEKEE (reference sequence). CDR3 DNA sequence: TGTGCCAGCAGCTCCTCACTACCGCAGACAGGGAACGGCTATGGCTACACCTTC. Protein sequence: CASSSSLPQTGNGYGYTF.

The chain joins TRBV27 to TRBJ1-1; D ambiguous. The ends were cut back, 5 bases at V and 9 bases at J, with 4 bases in the middle. CDR1 is MNHEY, CDR2 SMNVEV, per germline (reference sequence). This CDR3 has 9 amino acids. CDR3 sequence reads: CASSIKAFF. In nucleotides, the CDR3 is TGTGCCAGCAGTATTAAAGCTTTCTTT.

This chain links TRBV6-1 with TRBJ2-7; D may be TRBD2 (7 bases). The CDR3 spans 13 residues. V was shortened by 10 bases and J by 6 bases, with 19 bases between the two germline ends. Germline lookup yields CDR1 MNHNS and CDR2 SASEGT. Here the CDR3 reads CATSGGAGAEQYF. For the CDR3, the DNA is TGTGCCACCTCTGGGGGGGCTGGTGCCGAGCAGTACTTC.

V is TRBV5-6 and J is TRBJ2-7, with 7 bases aligning to TRBD1. J gave up 2 bases and V 7 bases, and 6 bases lay outside the gene matches. The germline V gene encodes CDR1 SGHDT and CDR2 YYEEEE. The CDR3 is 13 amino acids. CDR3 nucleotide sequence: TGTGCCAGCGTCCGGGACAGTCCCTACGAGCAGTACTTC. This gives the protein CASVRDSPYEQYF. Full variable domain (missing parts from reference TRBV5-6 and TRBJ2-7): DAGVTQSPTHLIKTRGQQVTLRCSPKSGHDTVSWYQQALGQGPQFIFQYYEEEERQRGNFPDRFSGHQFPNYSSELNVNALLLGDSALYLCASVRDSPYEQYFGPGTRLTVT.

This sequence joins TRBV6-1 and TRBJ1-5; D call uncertain. There are 15 residues in the CDR3. CDR1 and CDR2 from the germline V gene are MNHNS and SASEGT. V was shortened by 8 bases and J by 0 bases, with 14 bases between the two germline ends. The CDR3 sequence is CASDIDGYSNQPQHF. CDR3 in DNA: TGTGCCAGCGACATAGATGGTTATAGCAATCAGCCCCAGCATTTT.

The gene calls are TRBV29-1 and TRBJ2-1; D unresolved. This CDR3 is 9 amino acids long. Per germline, CDR1 SQVTM and CDR2 ANQGSEA. The V end lost 6 bases, the J end lost 10 bases, and 7 bases lay between the germline ends. The CDR3 loop reads CSVPGEQFF. The CDR3 DNA sequence: TGCAGCGTGCCCGGGGAGCAGTTCTTC.

The gene calls are TRBV5-1 and TRBJ2-7; 8 bases agree with TRBD2. Germline V gene lookup returns CDR1 SGHRS and CDR2 YFSETQ. V was clipped by 0 bases and J by 2 bases; unmatched bases: 4. The CDR3 totals 15 residues. CDR3 region: CASSLAGGATYEQYF. The CDR3 bases are TGCGCCAGCAGCTTGGCCGGGGGGGCGACCTACGAGCAGTACTTC.

This clone was detected only once. This chain links TRBV5-6 with TRBJ2-5, with D possibly TRBD2 on 6 matching bases. CDR1 and CDR2 from the germline V gene are SGHDT and YYEEEE. V lost 0 bases and J 5 bases, leaving 11 bases between the germline ends. CDR3 length: 14 residues. The DNA of the CDR3 is TGTGCCAGCAGCTTGGGGGGGGTGTATGAGACCCAGTACTTC. It codes for CASSLGGVYETQYF.

This chain uses TRBV2 with TRBJ1-1; D possibly corresponds to TRBD1 (5 bases). The V gene's germline CDR1 is SNHLY and CDR2 FYNNEI. The CDR3 sequence is 15 residues long. Trimming took 5 bases from V and 0 from J, leaving 13 bases between them. Here the CDR3 DNA reads TGTGCCAGCAGTCCACCGGGACTGGTGAACACTGAAGCTTTCTTT. Its translation: CASSPPGLVNTEAFF. Supplemented by reference TRBV2 and TRBJ1-1, the full variable domain reads EPEVTQTPSHQVTQMGQEVILRCVPISNHLYFYWYRQILGQKVEFLVSFYNNEISEKSEIFDDQFSVERPDGSNFTLKIRSTKLEDSAMYFCASSPPGLVNTEAFFGQGTRLTVV.

This clone was seen once. This rearrangement joins TRBV4-1 to TRBJ2-7; D not certain. CDR1 MGHRA and CDR2 YSYEKL come from the germline V gene. The CDR3 spans 13 residues. V was cut by 0 bases and J by 12 bases, with 15 bases left in between. DNA for the CDR3: TGCGCCAGCAGCCAAGAAAGGAGTGAGCAGCGGTACTTC. It encodes CASSQERSEQRYF.